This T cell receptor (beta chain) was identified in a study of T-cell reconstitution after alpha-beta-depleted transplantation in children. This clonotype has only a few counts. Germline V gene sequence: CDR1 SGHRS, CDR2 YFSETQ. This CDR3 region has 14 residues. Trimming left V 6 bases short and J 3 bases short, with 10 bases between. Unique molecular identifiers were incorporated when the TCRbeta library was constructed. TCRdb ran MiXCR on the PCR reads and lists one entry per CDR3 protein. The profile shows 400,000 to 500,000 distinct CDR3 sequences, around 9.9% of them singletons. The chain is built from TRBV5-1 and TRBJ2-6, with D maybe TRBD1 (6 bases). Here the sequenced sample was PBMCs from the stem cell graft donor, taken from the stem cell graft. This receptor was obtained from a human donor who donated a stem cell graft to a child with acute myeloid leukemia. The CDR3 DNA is TGCGCCAGCAAGTGGGGGCGTGGGGCCAACGTCCTGACTTTC. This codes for CASKWGRGANVLTF. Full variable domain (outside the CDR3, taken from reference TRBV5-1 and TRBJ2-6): KAGVTQTPRYLIKTRGQQVTLSCSPISGHRSVSWYQQTPGQGLQFLFEYFSETQRNKGNFPGRFSGRQFSNSRSEMNVSTLELGDSALYLCASKWGRGANVLTFGAGSRLTVL.